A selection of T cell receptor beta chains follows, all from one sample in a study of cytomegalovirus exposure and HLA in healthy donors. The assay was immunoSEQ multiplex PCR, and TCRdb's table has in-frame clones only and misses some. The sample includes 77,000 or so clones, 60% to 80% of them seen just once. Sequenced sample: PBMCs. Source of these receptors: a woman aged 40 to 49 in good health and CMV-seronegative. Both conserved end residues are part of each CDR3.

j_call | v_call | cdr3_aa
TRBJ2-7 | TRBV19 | CASSEAGQNPYEQYF
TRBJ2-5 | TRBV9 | CASSGQGARKTQYF
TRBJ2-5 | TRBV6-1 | CASSSPGRETQYF
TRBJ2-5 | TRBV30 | CAWSPSSGEIHQETQYF
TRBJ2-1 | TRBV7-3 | CASSARLADYNEQFF
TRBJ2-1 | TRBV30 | CAWSVTANPPYNEQFF
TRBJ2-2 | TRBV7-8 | CASSFRAGGPGELFF
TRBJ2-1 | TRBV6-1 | CASSEAGDWAYNEQFF
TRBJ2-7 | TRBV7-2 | CASSQDRTYEQYF
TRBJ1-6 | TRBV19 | CASSNKDRARSSPLHF
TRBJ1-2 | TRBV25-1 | CASEGLARGLLGYTF
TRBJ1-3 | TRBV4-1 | CASSQSPGGNTIYF
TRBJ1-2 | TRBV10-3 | CAISELQAYGYTF
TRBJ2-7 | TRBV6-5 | CASSYTQGSEQYF
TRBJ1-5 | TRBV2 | CASSDGLNSNQPQHF
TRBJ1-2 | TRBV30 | CAWSVFGRANYGYTF
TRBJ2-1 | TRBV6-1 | CASSESTGGWNEQFF
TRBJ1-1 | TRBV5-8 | CASSLLPGQGASKAEAFF
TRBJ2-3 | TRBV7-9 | CASSPGLAPGYF
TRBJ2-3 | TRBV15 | CATSASGTSTDTQYF
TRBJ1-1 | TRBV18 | CASSLRGRGGAEAFF
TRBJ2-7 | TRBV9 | CASSRQGGNYEQYF